A selection of T cell receptor beta chains follows, all from one sample in a study of blood T cell repertoires in COVID-19. Clones were sequenced by immunoSEQ multiplex PCR, and TCRdb holds only the in-frame ones, with some missing. The sample has approximately 94,000 clones, 90% to 95% seen once. The sequenced sample consisted of peripheral blood. All receptors derive from a man aged 50-60 years with active COVID-19. Each CDR3 is given without its conserved first and last residue.

j_call: TRBJ1-2; v_call: TRBV6-5; cdr3_aa: ASRPTGGNGYT
j_call: TRBJ1-1; v_call: TRBV6-1; cdr3_aa: ASSETGTTEAF
j_call: TRBJ2-1; v_call: TRBV6-2/TRBV6-3; cdr3_aa: ASSYSTGVSTGEQF
j_call: TRBJ2-1; v_call: TRBV11-2; cdr3_aa: ASSLADNEQF
j_call: TRBJ1-5; v_call: TRBV7-9; cdr3_aa: ASGQLSQPQH
j_call: TRBJ2-7; v_call: TRBV7-8; cdr3_aa: ASSLARLTYEQY
j_call: TRBJ1-1; v_call: TRBV11-3; cdr3_aa: ASSPGGGEAF
j_call: TRBJ1-1; v_call: TRBV19; cdr3_aa: ASRPGQGLSLNTEAF
j_call: TRBJ1-1; v_call: TRBV10-3; cdr3_aa: AISEQVMNTEAF
j_call: TRBJ1-1; v_call: TRBV2; cdr3_aa: ASSPGGLNTEAF